This note documents a single TCR beta chain sequence. Its antigen is undetermined. The sample belongs to a study of cytomegalovirus exposure and HLA in healthy donors. General study findings and limits: Some V segments, TRBV6-2 and TRBV6-3 among them, were indistinguishable and were therefore excluded. Evidence from a later analysis indicated that most CMV-associated TCR beta chains looked HLA-restricted. In vitro work confirmed that a few CMV-associated chains recognize CMV antigens.

The CDR3 length is 15 residues. From germline, CDR1 is MNHEY and CDR2 SMNVEV (reference sequence). V shed 8 bases, J shed 7 bases, and the junction held 12 bases outside the gene matches. The PCR contained 60 Vbeta and 13 Jbeta primers. Profiling relied on immunoSEQ multiplex PCR, and the TCRdb table lists in-frame clones only, not all of them. Here the sample spans about 73,000 clones, under 70% being singletons. V is TRBV27 and J is TRBJ1-4; TRBD1 agrees at 8 bases. Specimen: PBMCs. The source of this sequence is a woman in her forties or fifties in good health and CMV-seropositive. CDR3 nucleotide sequence: TGTGCCAGCTCCAGGACAGGGTATGAACCTGAAAAACTGTTTTTT. Protein: CASSRTGYEPEKLFF.